The clone carrying this T cell receptor beta chain occurred a few times. Authors' data handling: Amplified reference gene primers provided the basis for estimating nucleated cell counts. Only in-frame clones appear in the TCRdb table, and some are missing; sequencing was by immunoSEQ multiplex PCR. V and J calls plus clone size are reproduced from that table; the DNA served to infer D and trimming. The sample contains fewer than 250,000 clones, approximately 84% of which appear only once. The sample is drawn from a study of blood T cell repertoires in COVID-19. The CDR3 length is 15 residues. In germline, CDR1 is KGHSH, CDR2 LQKENI. V was pared by 5 bases and J by 0 bases, with 14 bases between.

Input material: peripheral blood. The chain employs TRBV18 and TRBJ2-7; D possibly corresponds to TRBD2 (5 bases). The origin of this receptor is a man aged 50 to 60 with acute or convalescent COVID-19. The CDR3 loop is CASSWEPIHSYEQYF. In DNA, the CDR3 is TGTGCCAGCTCATGGGAGCCTATTCACTCCTACGAGCAGTACTTC.